This TCR beta chain comes out of a study of blood T cell repertoires in COVID-19. On the study more broadly: Acute-phase and convalescent COVID-19 samples originated in the United States, Italy and Spain.

In the original processing: Estimation of nucleated cell counts was performed using reference gene primer amplification. TCRdb keeps only in-frame clones here, not all; method: immunoSEQ multiplex PCR. V, J and clone size are those of that table, while D and trimming were read from the DNA. The sample holds approximately 91,000 clones, 75% to 85% seen once. The source is a human donor in a cohort sampled during active COVID-19. Source material: peripheral blood.

In DNA form, the CDR3 reads TGTGCCAGTAGGCCCGCCCCAGACAGGGGAAGGACTGAAGCTTTCTTT. Amino acid sequence: CASRPAPDRGRTEAFF. This chain uses TRBV19 with TRBJ1-1; 8 bases align to TRBD1. With V trimmed by 6 bases and J by 5 bases, 14 bases remained unmatched. Germline CDR1 is LNHDA and CDR2 is SQIVND (reference sequence). The CDR3 has 16 amino acids.